This note documents a single T cell receptor beta chain sequence. This clonotype was seen a handful of times. There is no known antigen for this receptor. The record has no base qualities; no much larger clone is one base away. These data belong to a study of T-cell reconstitution after alpha-beta-depleted transplantation in children (dated by TCRdb to 2016 to 2017). At the level of the whole study: The study quantitatively tracked T-cell immune reconstitution after TCRalphabeta/CD19-depleted allogeneic hematopoietic cell transplantation in children using TCR repertoire profiling. Results the study describes overall, beyond this receptor: About two months after transplant, the apparently early recovery of alphabetaT-cell counts reportedly depended on just several hundred clones that had expanded rapidly and came from non-depleted graft cells. Over the following months the frequencies of hyperexpanded clones went down, and after one year T-cell counts and TCRbeta diversity were mostly credited to newly produced T cells. In some patients, the high TCRbeta diversity seen at day 60 was put down to recipient T cells and intrathymic progenitors that had survived conditioning.

According to the study, the label for this sample's treatment or condition signals: allogeneic hematopoietic cell transplantation with graft depleted of TCRalphabeta T cells and CD19 B cells. The children who served as transplant recipients had been given grafts of TCRalphabeta/CD19-depleted allogeneic hematopoietic cells. Taken from cysteine to phenylalanine, the CDR3 has 12 residues. Of the read, only the CDR3 DNA is kept; its 36 bases are in frame from base 1. The germline V gene yields MNHNS for CDR1 and SASEGT for CDR2. Relative to germline, V is 4 bases shorter and J is 8 bases shorter, with 11 bases between their ends. Libraries were built with PCR. TCRdb shows the sequencer as Illumina HiSeq 2500. Molecular barcoding was employed in the preparation of TCR libraries, with unique molecular identifiers being used to normalize TCRbeta repertoire quantification. The public reads were quality trimmed at Q25 with fastp and then assembled into clones with MiXCR by TCRdb, keeping productive beta chains. Each CDR3 protein gets just one entry, which takes the most common genes and DNA from the rows behind it. The sample contains roughly 100,000 distinct CDR3 sequences, about 8% of them found a single time. The biggest ten clones account for 16% of the sample.

Sample: PBMCs, taken before TCRalphabeta/CD19-depleted stem cell transplant. The TCR originated in a boy aged 2 to 9 with acute lymphoblastic leukemia, due to receive a stem cell transplant. The chain links TRBV6-1 with TRBJ1-2, with no D gene named confidently. The CDR3 has the sequence CASSGVGNGYTF. The DNA is as follows: TGTGCCAGCAGTGGCGTTGGCAACGGCTACACCTTC.